The clone carrying this T cell receptor (beta chain) has only a few counts. As yet, its antigen is unknown. As to time point: newly diagnosed GD, antithyroid drugs for less than 3 months. The TCR library was made from RNA that had been extracted from PBMCs in TRIzol. Arm-PCR of CDR3 regions and iRepertoire HTBI primers were the basis on which TCR beta libraries were built. MiXCR was run by TCRdb on the multiplex PCR reads, yielding one entry per CDR3 protein. The data show 400,000 to 500,000 distinct CDR3 sequences, with around 15% seen just once and approximately 15% held by the top ten. Germline CDR1 is MGHRA and CDR2 is YSYEKL. V lost 2 bases, J lost 0 bases, and 5 bases stayed unmatched. There are 16 residues in the CDR3. This entry is derived from a study of regulatory T cells in long-lasting Graves disease. Whole-study results and caveats: Persistent disease preferred TRBV28, TRBJ1-2 and TRBJ2-5; new disease, TRBV20-1 and TRBJ2-1.

The same sample was also used in a study of T cells in Graves' hyperthyroidism and ophthalmopathy. That study adds: Hyperthyroidism, newly diagnosed and lasting under 2 months, affected patients aged 18 to 65. Stable hyperthyroidism was separated from ophthalmopathy by a model based on 13 V-J features. The model predicted ophthalmopathy a median around six months before onset.

Here the sequenced sample was peripheral blood mononuclear cells (PBMCs), taken at new diagnosis, from a patient treated with antithyroid drugs. The chain employs TRBV4-1 and TRBJ1-2, with TRBD1 matching 8 bases. This sequence originates from a woman between 45 and 60 years old with Graves disease. For the CDR3, the DNA is TGCGCCAGCAGCCAACCGGGACAGGAAGCTAACTATGGCTACACCTTC. Its translation is CASSQPGQEANYGYTF.